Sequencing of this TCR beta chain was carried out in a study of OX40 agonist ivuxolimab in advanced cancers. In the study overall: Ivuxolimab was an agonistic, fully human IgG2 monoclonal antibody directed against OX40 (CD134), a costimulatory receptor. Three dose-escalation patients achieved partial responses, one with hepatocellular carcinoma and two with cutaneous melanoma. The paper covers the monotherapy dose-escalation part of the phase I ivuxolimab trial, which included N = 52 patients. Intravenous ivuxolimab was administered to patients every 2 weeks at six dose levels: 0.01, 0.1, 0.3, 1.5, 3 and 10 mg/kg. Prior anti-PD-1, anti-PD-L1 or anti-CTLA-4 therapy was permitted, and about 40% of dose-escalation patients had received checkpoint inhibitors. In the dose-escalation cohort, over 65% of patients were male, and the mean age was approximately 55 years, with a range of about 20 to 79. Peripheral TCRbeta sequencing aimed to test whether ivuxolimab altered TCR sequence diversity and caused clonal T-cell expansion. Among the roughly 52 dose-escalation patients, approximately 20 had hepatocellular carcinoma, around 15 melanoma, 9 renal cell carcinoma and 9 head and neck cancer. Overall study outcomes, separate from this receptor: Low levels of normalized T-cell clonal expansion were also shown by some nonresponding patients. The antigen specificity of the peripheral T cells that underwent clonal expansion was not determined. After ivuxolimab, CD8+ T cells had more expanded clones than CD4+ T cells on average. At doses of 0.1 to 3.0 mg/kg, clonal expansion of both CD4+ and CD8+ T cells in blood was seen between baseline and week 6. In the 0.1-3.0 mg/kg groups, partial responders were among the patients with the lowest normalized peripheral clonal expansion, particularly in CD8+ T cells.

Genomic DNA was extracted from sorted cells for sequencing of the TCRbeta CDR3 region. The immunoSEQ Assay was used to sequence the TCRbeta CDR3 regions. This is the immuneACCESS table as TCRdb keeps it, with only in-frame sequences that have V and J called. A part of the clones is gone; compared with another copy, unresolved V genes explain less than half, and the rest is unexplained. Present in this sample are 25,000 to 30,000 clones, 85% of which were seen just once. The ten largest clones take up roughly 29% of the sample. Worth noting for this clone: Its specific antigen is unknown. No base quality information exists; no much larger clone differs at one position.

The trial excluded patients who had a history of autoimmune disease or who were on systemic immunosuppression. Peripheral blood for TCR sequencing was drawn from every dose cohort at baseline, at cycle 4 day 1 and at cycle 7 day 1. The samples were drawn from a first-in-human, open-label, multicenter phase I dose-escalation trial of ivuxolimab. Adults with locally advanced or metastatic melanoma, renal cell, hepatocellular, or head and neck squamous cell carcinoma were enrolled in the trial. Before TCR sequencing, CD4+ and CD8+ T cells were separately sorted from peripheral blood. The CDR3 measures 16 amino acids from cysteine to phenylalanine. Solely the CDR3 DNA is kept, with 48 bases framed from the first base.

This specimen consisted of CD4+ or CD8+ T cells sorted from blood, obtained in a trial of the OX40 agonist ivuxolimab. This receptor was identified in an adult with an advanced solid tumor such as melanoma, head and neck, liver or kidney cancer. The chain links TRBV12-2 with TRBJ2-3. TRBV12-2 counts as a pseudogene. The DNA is TGTGCAAGTCGCTTTTTCCGGGGGCCACGTGGAGATACGCAGTATTTT. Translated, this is CASRFFRGPRGDTQYF.